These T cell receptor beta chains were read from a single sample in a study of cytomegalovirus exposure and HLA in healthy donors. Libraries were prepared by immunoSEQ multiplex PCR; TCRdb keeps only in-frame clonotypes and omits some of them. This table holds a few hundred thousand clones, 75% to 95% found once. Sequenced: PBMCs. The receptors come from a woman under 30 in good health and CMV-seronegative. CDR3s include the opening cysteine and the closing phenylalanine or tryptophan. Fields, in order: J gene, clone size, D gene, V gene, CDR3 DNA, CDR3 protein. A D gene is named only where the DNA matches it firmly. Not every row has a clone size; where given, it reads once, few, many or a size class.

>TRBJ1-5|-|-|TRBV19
TGTGCCAGTAGTTTTCAGTCCAGAACCAATCAGCCCCAGCATTTT
CASSFQSRTNQPQHF
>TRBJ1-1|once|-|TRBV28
TGTGCCAGCAGTTTTAGGGGGTCGAACACTGAAGCTTTCTTT
CASSFRGSNTEAFF
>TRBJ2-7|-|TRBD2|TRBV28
TGTGCCAGCAGTCCCCCTAGCGGGAGGGCCTACGAGCAGTACTTC
CASSPPSGRAYEQYF
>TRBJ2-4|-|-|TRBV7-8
TGTGCCAGCAGTGGGGTGGGGACTGTCAAAAACATTCAGTACTTC
CASSGVGTVKNIQYF
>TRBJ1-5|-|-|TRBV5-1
TGCGCCAGCAGCTTGGCCGGGGATCAGCCCCAGCATTTT
CASSLAGDQPQHF
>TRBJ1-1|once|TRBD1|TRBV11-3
TGTGCCAGCAGCTTAGGGGGGACAGGGAGAACTGAAGCTTTCTTT
CASSLGGTGRTEAFF
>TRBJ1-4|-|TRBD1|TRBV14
TGTGCCAGCAGCCAAGATCATAGGACAGGAAATGAAAAACTGTTTTTT
CASSQDHRTGNEKLFF
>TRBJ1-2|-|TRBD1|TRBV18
TGTGCCAGCTCACTAGGACAGGGGCATGGCTACACCTTC
CASSLGQGHGYTF
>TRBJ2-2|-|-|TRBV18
TGTGCCAGCTCATCCATTTCTCTAGTCCCCGGGGAGCTGTTTTTT
CASSSISLVPGELFF
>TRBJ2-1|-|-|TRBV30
TGTGCCTGGAGCCAGGGATCAGGTGAGCAGTTCTTC
CAWSQGSGEQFF
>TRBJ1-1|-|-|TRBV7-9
TGTGCCAGCAGTCGCGACAGCGCTGAAGCTTTCTTT
CASSRDSAEAFF
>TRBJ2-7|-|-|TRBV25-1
TGTGCCAGCAGTGAAGGGTTCTCAGGGCTTCTGGACACTCACGAGCAGTACTTC
CASSEGFSGLLDTHEQYF
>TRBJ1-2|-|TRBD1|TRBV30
TGTGCCTGTTACCGGGACAGGATTTATGGCTACACCTTC
CACYRDRIYGYTF
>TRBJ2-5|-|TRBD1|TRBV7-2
TGTGCCAGCAGCTTAGCAGGGGGCAAGGAGACCCAGTACTTC
CASSLAGGKETQYF
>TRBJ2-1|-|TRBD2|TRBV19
TGTGCCAGTAGTATAGGAGCGGGAGGAGCTAATGAGCAGTTCTTC
CASSIGAGGANEQFF
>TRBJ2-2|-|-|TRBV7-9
TGTGCCAGCGGACAAACCACCGGGGAGCTGTTTTTT
CASGQTTGELFF
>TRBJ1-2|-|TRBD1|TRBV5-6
TGTGCCAGCAGCTTGATCGCCCCCCAGACAGGGAACTATGGCTACACCTTC
CASSLIAPQTGNYGYTF
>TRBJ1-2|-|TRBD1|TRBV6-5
TGTGCCAGCAGTTCGGGACAGGGGGAAAACTATGGCTACACCTTC
CASSSGQGENYGYTF